The 23 T cell receptor beta chains below all came from one sample that was sequenced in a study of T cells in Graves' hyperthyroidism and ophthalmopathy. From RNA transcripts, TCR beta CDR3 regions were amplified. RT-PCR in the first round (using the HTBI primer set) targeted the TCR CDR3. MiXCR was run by TCRdb on the multiplex PCR reads, yielding one entry per CDR3 protein. The sample contains approximately 400,000 distinct CDR3 sequences, under 20% of which appear only once. Sequencing was carried out using blood. The source is a man in his late teens or twenties with Graves' ophthalmopathy.

This clonotype has more than one count but fewer than ten. The genes are TRBV11-2 and TRBJ1-3; D may be TRBD1 (5 bases). The CDR3 runs 16 residues. V shed 6 bases and J shed 1 base, with 16 bases lying between them. In germline, CDR1 is SGHAT, CDR2 FQNNGV. The CDR3 DNA reads as TGTGCCAGCAGTTTTCAGGGTCCCCAATCTGGAAACACCATATATTTT. Translating gives CASSFQGPQSGNTIYF. Full variable domain (missing parts from reference TRBV11-2 and TRBJ1-3): EAGVAQSPRYKIIEKRQSVAFWCNPISGHATLYWYQQILGQGPKLLIQFQNNGVVDDSQLPKDRFSAERLKGVDSTLKIQPAKLEDSAVYLCASSFQGPQSGNTIYFGEGSWLTVV.

The table lists this clonotype with many counts. The chain employs TRBV28 and TRBJ2-7; the D is unclear. This CDR3 is built from 14 residues. Germline V gives CDR1 MDHEN, CDR2 SYDVKM. Trimming cost V 6 bases and J 1 base, with 13 bases left between them. The CDR3 DNA is TGTGCCAGCAGGGCGGTAGAGAGTTCCTACGAGCAGTACTTC. Its protein product is CASRAVESSYEQYF.

The chain carries TRBV7-3 and TRBJ2-3; unclear D gene. The CDR3 has 14 residues. Trimming removed 2 bases from V and 1 base from J, with 7 bases in between. CDR1 and CDR2 from the germline V gene are SGHTA and FQGTGA. For the CDR3, the DNA is TGTGCCAGCAGCTTACAGGCTGGCACAGATACGCAGTATTTT. Protein sequence: CASSLQAGTDTQYF.

This clonotype has a count of ten or more. The V and J genes are TRBV20-1 and TRBJ2-7; 10 positions match TRBD1. The germline gives CDR1 DFQATT, CDR2 SNEGSKA (reference sequence). V shed 6 bases and J 3 bases; nucleotides not matched to a gene: 8. The CDR3 contains 14 residues. The CDR3 DNA reads TGCAGTGCCAACCCCGGGACAGGGGACTACGAGCAGTACTTC. Translated: CSANPGTGDYEQYF.

This clonotype came up a few times. J is TRBJ2-2 and V is TRBV5-1; D could derive from TRBD1 or TRBD2 (5 bases each). Looked up from germline, CDR1 is SGHRS and CDR2 is YFSETQ. Trimming cost V 3 bases and J 2 bases, with 20 bases left between them. The CDR3 totals 18 residues. For the CDR3, the DNA is TGCGCCAGCAGCTCTTTCCCAAAAAGGGACGTAAACACCGGGGAGCTGTTTTTT. Its translation is CASSSFPKRDVNTGELFF.

This clonotype occurred many times. The genes are TRBV10-3 and TRBJ1-5; maybe TRBD1 (6 bases). Germline V gene sequence: CDR1 ENHRY, CDR2 SYGVKD. The CDR3 is 13 residues long. V was trimmed by 0 bases and J by 7 bases, leaving 7 bases between them. CDR3 protein: CAISESQGQPQHF. CDR3 sequence (DNA): TGTGCCATCAGTGAGTCACAGGGCCAGCCCCAGCATTTT.

At least ten counts were recorded for this clonotype. The V gene is TRBV28, the J gene TRBJ1-1, with D hard to call. The CDR3 runs to 16 residues. V lost 7 bases, J lost 0 bases, and 18 bases lay in between. The germline gives CDR1 MDHEN, CDR2 SYDVKM. Here the CDR3 DNA reads TGTGCCAGCAACCAAGACACACTTGCGATGAACACTGAAGCTTTCTTT. It encodes CASNQDTLAMNTEAFF.

This clonotype has ten or more counts. The chain has TRBV3-1 and TRBJ1-5, with a weak D call TRBD1 (6 bases). The CDR3 is made up of 16 amino acids. Germline assignment: CDR1 LGHDT and CDR2 YNNKEL (reference sequence). Trimming took off 0 bases at V and 2 bases at J, with 11 bases between the two ends. The CDR3 DNA follows: TGTGCCAGCAGCCAAGAACCTGGGGGCGGCAATCAGCCCCAGCATTTT. Its protein product is CASSQEPGGGNQPQHF.

In its sample, this clonotype was seen a few times. The genes are TRBV9 and TRBJ2-3; perhaps TRBD2 as D (7 bases). This CDR3 contains 16 residues. The germline gives CDR1 SGDLS, CDR2 YYNGEE. The ends were cut back, 0 bases at V and 2 bases at J, with 13 bases in the middle. The CDR3 bases are TGTGCCAGCAGCGTAGGAGGGGGAGGGAACACAGATACGCAGTATTTT. Its protein is CASSVGGGGNTDTQYF.

On this clonotype: One end of the junction fails to match germline, which may point to a read error. V usage is TRBV18 and J usage is TRBJ2-3; no definite D call. Per germline, CDR1 KGHSH and CDR2 LQKENI. The CDR3 runs to 16 residues. The DNA for the CDR3 is TGTGCCGGCTCACTGGTGGGCAGTTTCGCATCAGATACGCAGTATTTT. Translating it yields CAGSLVGSFASDTQYF.

The chain is built from TRBV19 and TRBJ1-1, with D maybe TRBD1 (5 bases). The V end lost 5 bases, the J end lost 4 bases, and 14 bases lay between the germline ends. CDR3 length: 14 residues. Germline loops: CDR1 LNHDA, CDR2 SQIVND (reference sequence). CDR3 protein: CASSPIQAATEAFF. The CDR3 DNA reads TGTGCCAGTAGTCCTATACAGGCGGCCACTGAAGCTTTCTTT.

The chain carries TRBV6-5 and TRBJ1-2; D is uncertain. Germline V lookup: CDR1 MNHEY, CDR2 SVGAGI. V was clipped by 0 bases and J by 7 bases, with 15 bases between them. The CDR3 has 15 residues. CDR3: CASSYSKATFAGYTF. The CDR3 bases are TGTGCCAGCAGTTACTCGAAGGCGACTTTTGCTGGCTACACCTTC.

This clonotype was counted only a few times. This CDR3 reads CASSLTGDPKNIQYF. The CDR3 nucleotides read TGTGCCAGCAGCTTAACGGGGGACCCCAAAAACATTCAGTACTTC. The chain combines TRBV7-3 with TRBJ2-4; perhaps D is TRBD1 or TRBD2 (5 bases each). The CDR3 runs to 15 residues. Germline CDR1 SGHTA, CDR2 FQGTGA. V dropped 0 bases and J dropped 2 bases, with 8 bases sitting between them. The full variable domain, in which reference TRBV7-3 and TRBJ2-4 provide the parts outside the CDR3, is GAGVSQTPSNKVTEKGKYVELRCDPISGHTALYWYRQSLGQGPEFLIYFQGTGAADDSGLPNDRFFAVRPEGSVSTLKIQRTERGDSAVYLCASSLTGDPKNIQYFGAGTRLSVL.

This clonotype came up many times. The chain has TRBV28 and TRBJ1-5; unclear D gene. V was trimmed by 2 bases and J by 1 base, leaving 6 bases between them. The germline gives CDR1 MDHEN, CDR2 SYDVKM. The CDR3 is 14 amino acids. This CDR3 reads CASSLGPSNQPQHF. CDR3 DNA: TGTGCCAGCAGTTTAGGGCCAAGCAATCAGCCCCAGCATTTT. The variable domain in full, with the rest retrieved from reference TRBV28 and TRBJ1-5, is DVKVTQSSRYLVKRTGEKVFLECVQDMDHENMFWYRQDPGLGLRLIYFSYDVKMKEKGDIPEGYSVSREKKERFSLILESASTNQTSMYLCASSLGPSNQPQHFGDGTRLSIL.

This chain connects TRBV12-3 or TRBV12-4 to TRBJ2-3, with D possibly matching TRBD1 (6 bases). The CDR3 is 16 residues long. The ends were cut back, 5 bases at V and 2 bases at J, with 17 bases in the middle. The CDR3 region has the DNA TGTGCCAGCAGTCCTCCTGGACAGATCCCCACAGATACGCAGTATTTT. Amino acid sequence: CASSPPGQIPTDTQYF.

This chain connects TRBV6-1 to TRBJ1-3; possibly TRBD1 for D (5 bases). The V end lost 8 bases, the J end lost 0 bases, and 17 bases lay between the germline ends. Germline loops: CDR1 MNHNS, CDR2 SASEGT. This CDR3 has 16 residues. CDR3 DNA sequence: TGTGCCAGCTTCTGGGAGGGACCTCTCTCTGGAAACACCATATATTTT. This translates into CASFWEGPLSGNTIYF.

This clonotype was recorded once. A much larger clone lies a single base off, so this may be a read error. This chain joins TRBV6-2 or TRBV6-3 and TRBJ2-7; D perhaps matches TRBD1 (6 bases). CDR1 and CDR2 (germline): MNHEY, SVGEGT. This CDR3 contains 16 residues. The V and J ends lost 4 bases and 1 base respectively, with 17 bases between them. The CDR3 DNA is TGTGCCAGCAGTTCCCCCGGCAGGGGATTGTCCTACGAGCAGTACTTC. It translates to CASSSPGRGLSYEQYF.

This clonotype was counted a few times. V and J are TRBV9 and TRBJ2-1, with TRBD2 as a possible D gene (5 bases). Germline lookup yields CDR1 SGDLS and CDR2 YYNGEE. V lost 4 bases, J lost 3 bases, and 11 bases lay in between. CDR3 length equals 14 residues. For the CDR3, the DNA is TGTGCCAGCAGCAGCCACACTAGCTACAATGAGCAGTTCTTC. Protein sequence: CASSSHTSYNEQFF.

The CDR3 coding sequence is TGTGCCAGCAGTGTTCCGGGGGCGGCAACTTACGAGCAGTACTTC. Translating gives CASSVPGAATYEQYF. The chain carries TRBV2 and TRBJ2-7; perhaps D is TRBD1 or TRBD2 (6 bases each). V dropped 4 bases and J dropped 4 bases, with 17 bases sitting between them. This CDR3 comprises 15 residues. Germline V gene data show CDR1 as SNHLY and CDR2 as FYNNEI.

The chain recombines TRBV12-3 or TRBV12-4 with TRBJ2-1, with TRBD2 matching 11 bases. The CDR3 has 13 amino acids. Trimming at V came to 5 bases and at J to 8 bases, leaving 2 bases not matched to a gene. Here the CDR3 DNA reads TGTGCCAGCAGTGTACTAGCGGGAGATGAGCAGTTCTTC. It translates to CASSVLAGDEQFF.

This clonotype was picked up many times. This chain uses TRBV2 with TRBJ2-3; 9 bases agree with TRBD2. The J segment lost 6 bases and the V segment lost 2 bases, leaving 0 bases of the junction unmatched. The CDR3 sequence is 13 residues long. Germline V gene lookup returns CDR1 SNHLY and CDR2 FYNNEI. CDR3 residues: CASSESGGDTQYF. The CDR3 DNA is TGTGCCAGCAGTGAAAGCGGGGGGGATACGCAGTATTTT.

About this clonotype: A read error may explain this, as a much larger clone is one base away. The chain carries TRBV12-3 or TRBV12-4 and TRBJ2-7; the match to TRBD1 covers 9 bases. The CDR3 sequence is 15 residues long. In DNA form, the CDR3 reads TGTGCCAGCAGGGGTACGGGACAGGGTACCTACAAGCAGTACTTC. As protein: CASRGTGQGTYKQYF.

This clonotype was seen just once. CDR3 coding DNA: TGTGCCAGCAGTCCCGTACCAGGGCTATCGGCCACTGAAGCTTTCTTT. This sequence encodes CASSPVPGLSATEAFF. This chain connects TRBV12-3 or TRBV12-4 to TRBJ1-1; tentative D call: TRBD1 (5 bases). The CDR3 sequence is 16 residues long. V dropped 5 bases and J dropped 4 bases, with 20 bases sitting between them.